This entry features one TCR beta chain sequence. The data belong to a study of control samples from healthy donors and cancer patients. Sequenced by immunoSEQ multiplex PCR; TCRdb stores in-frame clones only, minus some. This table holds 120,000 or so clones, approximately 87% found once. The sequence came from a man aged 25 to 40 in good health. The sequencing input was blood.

CDR3 bases: TGTGCCAGCAGCTCTCCAGGGTGGGGCGGCGGTTTCTCTGGAAACACCATATATTTT. This translates into CASSSPGWGGGFSGNTIYF. The chain recombines TRBV7-2 with TRBJ1-3, with a possible D match to TRBD1 (5 bases). The CDR3 is 19 residues long. The germline gives CDR1 SGHTA, CDR2 FQGNSA. V was clipped by 4 bases and J by 0 bases, with 22 bases between them.